This note documents a single T cell receptor beta chain sequence. Antigen: not known. The source of the sample is a study of T cells in Graves' hyperthyroidism and ophthalmopathy. General study findings and limits: A model built on 13 V-J features separated ophthalmopathy from stable hyperthyroidism.

Researchers amplified the TCR beta CDR3 regions from RNA transcripts. TCR CDR3 underwent first-round RT-PCR with the HTBI primer set. TCRdb reanalysed the multiplex PCR reads using MiXCR and keeps one entry per CDR3 protein. The repertoire holds 300,000 to 400,000 distinct CDR3 sequences, with under 25% as singletons. The source material was blood. The TCR was taken from a woman aged 50 to 60 with Graves' hyperthyroidism.

CDR3 sequence: CAGGRAYGYTF. CDR3 in DNA: TGTGCCGGGGGGCGCGCCTATGGCTACACCTTC. The genes are TRBV30 and TRBJ1-2, with D tentatively TRBD1 (6 bases). Germline CDR1 is GTSNPN and CDR2 is SVGIG (reference sequence). V was clipped by 8 bases and J by 4 bases, with 11 bases between them. This CDR3 has 11 residues.